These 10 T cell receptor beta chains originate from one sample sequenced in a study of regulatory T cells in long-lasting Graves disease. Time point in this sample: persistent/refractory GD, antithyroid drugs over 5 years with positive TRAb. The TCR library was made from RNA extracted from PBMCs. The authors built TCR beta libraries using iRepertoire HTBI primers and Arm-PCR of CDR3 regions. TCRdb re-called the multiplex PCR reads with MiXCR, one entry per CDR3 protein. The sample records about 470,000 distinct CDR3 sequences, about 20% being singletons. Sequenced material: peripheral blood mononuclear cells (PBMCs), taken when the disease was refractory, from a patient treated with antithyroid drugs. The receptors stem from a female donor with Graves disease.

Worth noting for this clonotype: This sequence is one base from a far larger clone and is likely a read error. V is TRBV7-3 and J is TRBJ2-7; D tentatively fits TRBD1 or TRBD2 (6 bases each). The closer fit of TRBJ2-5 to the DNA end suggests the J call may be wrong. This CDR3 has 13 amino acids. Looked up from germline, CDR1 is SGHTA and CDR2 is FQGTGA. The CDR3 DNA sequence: TGTGCCAGCAGCTTAGGGGGGCACGAGACCCAGTACTTC. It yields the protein CASSLGGHETQYF.

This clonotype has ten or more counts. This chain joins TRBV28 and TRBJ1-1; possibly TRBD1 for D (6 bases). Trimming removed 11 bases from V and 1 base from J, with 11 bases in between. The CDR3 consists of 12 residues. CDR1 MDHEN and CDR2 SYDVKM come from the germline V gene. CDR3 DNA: TGTGCCGGAGGGACAACGAACACTGAAGCTTTCTTT. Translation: CAGGTTNTEAFF.

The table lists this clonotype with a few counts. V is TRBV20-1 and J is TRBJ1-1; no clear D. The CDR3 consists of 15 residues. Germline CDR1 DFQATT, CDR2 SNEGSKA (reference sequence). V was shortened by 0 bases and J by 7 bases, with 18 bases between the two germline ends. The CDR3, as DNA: TGCAGTGCTAGAGATGTCGTGTTCAATGACATTGAAGCTTTCTTT. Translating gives CSARDVVFNDIEAFF.

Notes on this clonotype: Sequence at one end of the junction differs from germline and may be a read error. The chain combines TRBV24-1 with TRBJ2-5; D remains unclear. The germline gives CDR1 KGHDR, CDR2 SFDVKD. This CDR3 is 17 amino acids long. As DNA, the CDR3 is TGTGTCACCAGTGATTCGGACCCAAGTACCCCTCGGGAGACCCAGTACTTC. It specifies CVTSDSDPSTPRETQYF.

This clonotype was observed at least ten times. The CDR3 DNA follows: TGTGCCAGCAGCTCACCGACTAGCAGAGACTACGAGCAGTACTTC. Translating it yields CASSSPTSRDYEQYF. This chain joins TRBV7-2 and TRBJ2-7; 7 bases fit TRBD2. The ends lost 4 bases at V and 3 bases at J; junction bases unmatched: 9. This CDR3 is 15 amino acids long. Germline V gives CDR1 SGHTA, CDR2 FQGNSA.

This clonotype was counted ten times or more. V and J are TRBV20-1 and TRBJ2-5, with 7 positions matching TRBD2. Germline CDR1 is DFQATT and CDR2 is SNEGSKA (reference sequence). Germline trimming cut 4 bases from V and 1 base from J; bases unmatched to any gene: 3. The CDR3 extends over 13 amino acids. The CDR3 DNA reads TGCAGTGCTAAAGGGACTATCCAAGAGACCCAGTACTTC. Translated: CSAKGTIQETQYF.

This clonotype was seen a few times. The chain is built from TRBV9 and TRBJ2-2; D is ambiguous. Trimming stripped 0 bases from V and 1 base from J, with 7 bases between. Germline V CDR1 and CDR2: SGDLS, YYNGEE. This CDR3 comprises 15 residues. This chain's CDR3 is CASSVGVGNTGELFF. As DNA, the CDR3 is TGTGCCAGCAGCGTAGGAGTCGGGAACACCGGGGAGCTGTTTTTT.

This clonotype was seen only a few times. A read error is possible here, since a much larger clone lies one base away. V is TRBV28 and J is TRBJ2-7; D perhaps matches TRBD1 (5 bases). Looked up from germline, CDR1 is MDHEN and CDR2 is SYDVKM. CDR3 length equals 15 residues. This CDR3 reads CASSYPADSPYGQYF. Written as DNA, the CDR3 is TGTGCCAGCAGTTATCCTGCCGACAGTCCCTACGGGCAGTACTTC.

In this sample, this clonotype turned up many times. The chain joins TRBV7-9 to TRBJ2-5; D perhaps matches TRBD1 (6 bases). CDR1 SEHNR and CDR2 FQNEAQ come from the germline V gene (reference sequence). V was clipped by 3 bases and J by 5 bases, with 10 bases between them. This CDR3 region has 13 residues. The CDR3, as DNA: TGTGCCAGCAGCTTTGGGGGCCTGGAGACCCAGTACTTC. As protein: CASSFGGLETQYF. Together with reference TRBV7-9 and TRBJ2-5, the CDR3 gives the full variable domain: DTGVSQNPRHKITKRGQNVTFRCDPISEHNRLYWYRQTLGQGPEFLTYFQNEAQLEKSRLLSDRFSAERPKGSFSTLEIQRTEQGDSAMYLCASSFGGLETQYFGPGTRLLVL.

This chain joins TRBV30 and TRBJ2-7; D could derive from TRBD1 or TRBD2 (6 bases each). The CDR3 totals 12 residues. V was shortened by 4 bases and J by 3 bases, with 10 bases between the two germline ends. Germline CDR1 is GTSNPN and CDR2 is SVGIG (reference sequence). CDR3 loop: CAWTGGGYEQYF. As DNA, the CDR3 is TGTGCCTGGACCGGAGGGGGCTACGAGCAGTACTTC.